The rows below give T cell receptor beta chains drawn from one sample of a study of OX40 agonist ivuxolimab in advanced cancers. The data were produced by immunoSEQ multiplex PCR, yet TCRdb's version contains in-frame clones alone and is incomplete. The data show some 100,000 clones, 80% to 95% seen once. This specimen was CD4+ or CD8+ T cells sorted from blood, taken in a trial of the OX40 agonist ivuxolimab. The receptors stem from an adult with an advanced solid tumor such as melanoma, head and neck, liver or kidney cancer. Each CDR3 is given without its conserved first and last residue. Each record gives: D gene, V gene, J gene, CDR3 protein. The D gene is left open where the match is weak.

TRBD1,TRBV7-6,TRBJ2-3,ASSDRDRVGADTQY
NA,TRBV5-1,TRBJ1-2,ASNSQGDYGYT
NA,TRBV7-6,TRBJ2-7,ASSLALSPYEQY
NA,TRBV28,TRBJ2-2,ASSLSYRELF
NA,TRBV2,TRBJ1-1,ASSRRGAEAF
NA,TRBV10-1,TRBJ2-5,ASSGPAGVGETQY
NA,TRBV2,TRBJ2-4,ASSEMGGLAKNIQY
TRBD2,TRBV19,TRBJ2-7,ASSSLLAGTYEQY
TRBD2,TRBV7-6,TRBJ2-3,ASSFVAGPTDTQY
NA,TRBV7-2,TRBJ2-7,ASSPRHRTTYEQY
NA,TRBV6-1,TRBJ2-2,ASSETSPVLGELF
TRBD2,TRBV19,TRBJ2-5,ASSISPQGLAGEETQY
NA,TRBV27,TRBJ1-2,ASSSEGPGYGYT
NA,TRBV6-6,TRBJ2-7,ASSYSEPSSYEQY
NA,TRBV4-3,TRBJ1-5,ASSQEWYSEYQPQH
NA,TRBV28,TRBJ2-5,ASSLDRETQY
NA,TRBV7-2,TRBJ1-6,ASSFGRDRVDNSPLH
TRBD1,TRBV2,TRBJ2-7,ASSDWTGAEQY
NA,TRBV27,TRBJ2-7,ASSLSSQGPYEQY
NA,TRBV6-5,TRBJ2-7,ASNPGPYYEQY
NA,TRBV13,TRBJ2-1,ASSYRTDSDEQF
NA,TRBV7-8,TRBJ2-5,ASSLVLVGGVQIQETQY
NA,TRBV4-3,TRBJ1-5,ASSQYRDTNQPQH
NA,TRBV19,TRBJ2-1,ASSLLVSHEQF
NA,TRBV5-4,TRBJ2-1,ASSLGLDEQF
NA,TRBV6-5,TRBJ2-7,ASSPNTYEQY
NA,TRBV4-3,TRBJ1-2,ASSQDLVGNGYT
TRBD1,TRBV11-3,TRBJ2-2,ASSSFSGTGYPGELF
NA,TRBV5-5,TRBJ1-5,ASSETVSNQPQH
NA,TRBV18,TRBJ2-6,ASMPRDTSGANVLT
NA,TRBV29-1,TRBJ2-7,SVDSGYEQY
NA,TRBV27,TRBJ2-4,ASSLRTDGAKNIQY
NA,TRBV12-5,TRBJ1-1,ASGFHVLGTIEVGSEAF
TRBD1,TRBV7-9,TRBJ1-1,ASSNGQVPEAF
NA,TRBV7-9,TRBJ1-1,ASSLSGGSEAF
TRBD1,TRBV2,TRBJ2-5,ASSGTGLFYQETQY
NA,TRBV28,TRBJ1-1,ASSYDHEAF
TRBD1,TRBV27,TRBJ1-4,ASSLDFAGDRPNEKLF
TRBD1,TRBV19,TRBJ2-1,ASGTEHNNEQF
NA,TRBV28,TRBJ2-5,ASKGSHLGTQY
NA,TRBV14,TRBJ2-1,ASSQDETSRGKAF
NA,TRBV18,NA,ASSPTGNPYEQY
NA,TRBV6-5,TRBJ1-2,ASSYSRTDGGYT
TRBD1,TRBV6-4,TRBJ1-2,ASSDRFRRGQSYGYT
TRBD2,TRBV10-1,TRBJ2-5,ASSESSEGLAGETQY
NA,TRBV6-5,TRBJ1-1,ASSYSSTGGTEAF
NA,TRBV27,TRBJ2-1,ASSHTGTMAYNEQF
NA,TRBV7-8,TRBJ2-3,ASSLPLGNPTDTQY
NA,TRBV5-4,TRBJ1-2,ASTPQGPLPYGYT
NA,TRBV5-1,TRBJ2-1,ASSSYYSRAPNEQF
NA,TRBV7-8,TRBJ2-5,ASSLYTRDSTQETQY
NA,TRBV15,TRBJ2-7,ATSRPPGPTSYEQY
NA,TRBV13,TRBJ1-1,ASSLASLNTEAF
NA,TRBV10-3,TRBJ2-7,AIRYEQY
NA,TRBV29-1,TRBJ2-5,SVPLGSGETQY
NA,TRBV6-1,TRBJ1-1,ASSEEAGRSEVEAF
NA,TRBV28,TRBJ2-5,ASRDSQETQY
TRBD2,TRBV9,TRBJ2-1,ASSGGTSGSHNEQF
NA,TRBV27,TRBJ1-1,ASSFYGGTEAF
TRBD2,TRBV4-3,TRBJ2-5,ASSQEGGGVGETQY